This T cell receptor beta chain was sequenced for a study of T-cell memory formation after mild COVID-19. Study-wide results and caveats: CD4+ contracting clones lay mainly in CM and EM, CD8+ ones in EMRA.

This CDR3 has 17 amino acids. V gave up 3 bases and J gave up 2 bases, with 17 bases separating them. Per the germline V gene, CDR1 is KGHSH and CDR2 is LQKENI. A remark on this clonotype: The antigen is unknown.

TCRalpha and TCRbeta libraries used 5'RACE with constant-segment primers and UMIs. TCRdb passed the 5' RACE reads through MiXCR, listing each CDR3 protein once. Of 300,000 to 400,000 distinct CDR3 sequences listed, around an eighth were seen once; the top ten hold 22%. This chain uses TRBV18 with TRBJ1-5, with D tentatively TRBD1 (5 bases). The TCR sequence derives from a man aged 18-30 years who had mild COVID-19 (a few samples of this study predate the infection). Cell type and time point are not known. Material for sequencing was PBMCs or a T cell subset sorted from them (not recorded which). DNA of the CDR3: TGTGCCAGCTCACCCCAAGGCCAGGGTTGGGGCAATCAGCCCCAGCATTTT. As protein: CASSPQGQGWGNQPQHF.